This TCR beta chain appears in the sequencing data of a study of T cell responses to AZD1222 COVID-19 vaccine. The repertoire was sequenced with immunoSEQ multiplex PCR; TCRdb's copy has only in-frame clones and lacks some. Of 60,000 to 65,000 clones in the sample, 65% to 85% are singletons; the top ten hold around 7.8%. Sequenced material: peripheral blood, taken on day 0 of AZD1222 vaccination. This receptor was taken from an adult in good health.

CDR3 residues: CASSDVGQDTEAFF. For the CDR3, the DNA is TGTGCCAGCAGTGATGTGGGGCAGGACACTGAAGCTTTCTTT. V gene TRBV2 combines with J gene TRBJ1-1, with TRBD1 as a possible D gene (5 bases). Trimming shortened V by 3 bases and J by 3 bases, and 11 bases separated the two germline ends. The length of the CDR3 is 14 residues. The germline V gene has CDR1 SNHLY and CDR2 FYNNEI.